The clone carrying this T cell receptor (beta chain) was seen only a few times. Its specificity is unknown. CDR3 size: 8 residues. V dropped 8 bases and J dropped 14 bases, with 7 bases sitting between them. Per the germline V gene, CDR1 is SNHLY and CDR2 is FYNNEI. The data derive from a study of blood T cells in healthy people across ages. Study-level background: Capture via template switching afforded approximately one barcoded beta molecule per two T cells.

A second about 7 to 11 cycle PCR used barcoded and J-beta primers. A minimum of 3 million CDR3-containing paired-end reads was obtained for each sample. TCRdb re-called the 5' RACE reads with MiXCR, one entry per CDR3 protein. The sample lists about 810,000 distinct CDR3 sequences; around 34% were seen once. Study results and caveats: Whereas aged donors had fewer naive CD4+ cells, long-lived donors had more of them and higher diversity. Estimates of total diversity, which came from one million sequenced T cells, were considered to be underestimates.

V gene TRBV2 combines with J gene TRBJ2-1; no clear D gene. The sequenced sample consisted of blood. The receptor's source is a man between 18 and 35 years old in good health. The CDR3 coding sequence is TGTGCCAGCCCCCGGGAGTTCTTC. Its protein product is CASPREFF.